This TCR beta chain was observed in a study of T-cell memory formation after mild COVID-19. Study findings and constraints: Clones that contracted clustered mainly in CM and EM if CD4+ and in EMRA if CD8+. Clones shrinking from day 15 to 85 showed even CD4/CD8 mixes; later expanders tilted CD4+. Pre-infection memory contained some responding clones, which suggested that cross-reactive memory had joined. The SARS-CoV-2 specificity of second-wave clones reaching peak at day 37 remained unverified.

Each CDR3 protein gets one entry after TCRdb re-called the 5' RACE reads with MiXCR. Altogether about 160,000 distinct CDR3 sequences are present, 25% to 40% being singletons, with the ten largest covering about 12%. The sample holds many counts of this clonotype. Antigen specificity is unknown. Unmatched junction bases numbered 4, after V lost 3 bases and J lost 5 bases. This CDR3 has 14 residues. CDR1 and CDR2 (germline): SEHNR, FQNEAQ (reference sequence). The sequenced material came from PBMCs or a T cell subset sorted from them (not recorded which). The clonotype comes from an adult woman who had mild COVID-19 (a few samples of this study predate the infection). Cell type and time point are not known. The chain uses TRBV7-9 and TRBJ2-5; 9 bases map to TRBD1. The CDR3 DNA is TGTGCCAGCAGCTTCGGACAGGGGAGGGAGACCCAGTACTTC. Translated, it gives CASSFGQGRETQYF.